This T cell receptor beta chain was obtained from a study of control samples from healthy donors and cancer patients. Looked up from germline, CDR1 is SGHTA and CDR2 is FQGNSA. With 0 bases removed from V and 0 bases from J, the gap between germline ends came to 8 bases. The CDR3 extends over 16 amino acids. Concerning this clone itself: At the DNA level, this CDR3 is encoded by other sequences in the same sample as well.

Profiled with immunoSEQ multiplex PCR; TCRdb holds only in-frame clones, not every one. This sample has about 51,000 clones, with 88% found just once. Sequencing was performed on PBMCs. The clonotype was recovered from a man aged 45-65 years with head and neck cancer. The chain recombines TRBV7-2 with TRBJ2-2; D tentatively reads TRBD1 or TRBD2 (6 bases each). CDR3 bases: TGTGCCAGCAGCTTAGCGGGGGGCGCGAACACCGGGGAGCTGTTTTTT. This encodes CASSLAGGANTGELFF.